This is a list of T cell receptor beta chains from one sample in a study of blood T cell repertoires in COVID-19. TCRdb keeps only in-frame clones here, not all; method: immunoSEQ multiplex PCR. The sample contains about 90,000 clones, around 87% of which appear only once. Sequencing input: peripheral blood. All receptors derive from a human donor in a cohort sampled during active COVID-19. The CDR3 runs from the conserved cysteine through the conserved F or W. Each record gives: D gene, V gene, J gene, clone size, CDR3 protein, CDR3 DNA. A D gene is named only where the DNA matches it firmly. Clone size is not always given. Where it is, it says once, few, many or a class for expanded clones.

TRBD1	TRBV19	TRBJ2-3	.	CASRTGTGGTDTQYF	TGTGCCAGTAGGACCGGGACAGGGGGCACAGATACGCAGTATTTT
TRBD1	TRBV5-1	TRBJ1-3	once	CASSHDRDRELISGNTIYF	TGCGCCAGCAGCCACGACCGGGACAGGGAGCTGATTTCTGGAAACACCATATATTTT
TRBD2	TRBV28	TRBJ2-1	.	CASIRGGLDEQFF	TGTGCCAGCATCCGGGGGGGCCTAGATGAGCAGTTCTTC
TRBD1	TRBV9	TRBJ1-3	.	CASSRDRGLSGNTIYF	TGTGCCAGCAGCCGGGACAGGGGGCTTTCTGGAAACACCATATATTTT
.	TRBV7-9	TRBJ1-6	.	CASSLGTLNSPLHF	TGTGCCAGCAGCTTAGGGACACTGAATTCACCCCTCCACTTT
.	TRBV6-1	TRBJ2-7	.	CASSEPLFSYEQYF	TGTGCCAGCAGTGAACCCCTTTTCTCCTACGAGCAGTACTTC
TRBD2	TRBV4-2	TRBJ2-5	.	CASSTEDSGGETQYF	TGTGCCAGCAGCACCGAAGATTCGGGGGGAGAGACCCAGTACTTC
.	TRBV10-3	TRBJ2-7	.	CAISERTASTYEQYF	TGTGCCATCAGTGAAAGGACAGCGTCTACCTACGAGCAGTACTTC
TRBD1	TRBV3-1/TRBV3-2	TRBJ2-1	.	CASSLSGQRYNEQFF	TGTGCCAGCAGCTTGTCGGGACAGCGTTACAATGAGCAGTTCTTC
.	TRBV3-1/TRBV3-2	TRBJ2-3	.	CASSQAVTQYF	TGTGCCAGCAGCCAAGCCGTTACGCAGTATTTT
.	TRBV6-2/TRBV6-3	TRBJ2-7	.	CASSGGHPSSYEQYF	TGTGCCAGCAGCGGGGGACACCCGAGCTCCTACGAGCAGTACTTC
.	TRBV15	TRBJ2-7	.	CATSRVIRDKTYEQYF	TGTGCCACCAGCAGGGTGATCCGGGACAAAACCTACGAGCAGTACTTC
TRBD1	TRBV5-1	TRBJ2-1	.	CASSGGQDYNEQFF	TGCGCCAGCAGCGGAGGACAGGACTACAATGAGCAGTTCTTC
.	TRBV7-9	TRBJ2-3	.	CASSWGLSTDTQYF	TGTGCCAGCAGCTGGGGCCTAAGCACAGATACGCAGTATTTT
.	TRBV12-5	TRBJ1-1	.	CASGWGLQGSGSTEAFF	TGTGCTAGTGGCTGGGGCCTACAGGGTAGCGGGAGCACTGAAGCTTTCTTT
TRBD2	TRBV5-4	TRBJ2-5	.	CASSQSGGLQETQYF	TGTGCCAGCAGCCAAAGCGGGGGGTTACAAGAGACCCAGTACTTC
TRBD2	TRBV15	TRBJ2-3	.	CATSRASGGSDTQYF	TGTGCCACCAGCAGAGCTAGCGGGGGCTCAGATACGCAGTATTTT
.	TRBV3-1/TRBV3-2	TRBJ1-6	few	CASSQVQGKSPLHF	TGTGCCAGCAGCCAAGTTCAGGGGAAGTCACCCCTCCACTTT
.	TRBV7-9	TRBJ1-4	.	CASSLDPRGEKLFF	TGTGCCAGCAGCTTAGACCCCAGGGGTGAAAAACTGTTTTTT
TRBD1	TRBV11-3	TRBJ1-4	few	CASSLSLQGALGEKLFF	TGTGCCAGCAGCTTAAGCCTTCAGGGGGCATTAGGTGAAAAACTGTTTTTT
.	TRBV18	TRBJ2-3	.	CASSPRGTDTQYF	TGTGCCAGCTCACCAAGGGGTACAGATACGCAGTATTTT
TRBD1	TRBV28	TRBJ2-3	.	CASSLQGDADTQYF	TGTGCCAGCAGTTTACAGGGGGACGCAGATACGCAGTATTTT
TRBD1	TRBV5-1	TRBJ2-3	.	CASSFGQGTLSTDTQYF	TGCGCCAGCAGCTTCGGACAGGGTACTCTCAGCACAGATACGCAGTATTTT
TRBD1	TRBV19	TRBJ2-3	.	CASRSQGASTDTQYF	TGTGCCAGTAGGTCACAGGGGGCTAGCACAGATACGCAGTATTTT
.	TRBV5-6	TRBJ2-1	.	CASSLAGAGGRNEQFF	TGTGCCAGCAGCTTGGCCGGAGCAGGGGGGAGGAATGAGCAGTTCTTC
.	TRBV3-1/TRBV3-2	TRBJ1-1	.	CASSQATGEAFF	TGTGCCAGCAGCCAAGCTACCGGTGAAGCTTTCTTT
TRBD2	TRBV14	TRBJ2-3	.	CASSPGLASNTQYF	TGTGCCAGCAGCCCCGGACTAGCGTCAAATACGCAGTATTTT
.	TRBV5-6	TRBJ1-5	.	CASSLAGFNQPQHF	TGTGCCAGCAGCTTGGCAGGGTTTAATCAGCCCCAGCATTTT
TRBD1	TRBV5-6	TRBJ1-1	once	CASSPNRGPEAFF	TGTGCCAGCAGCCCCAACAGGGGCCCTGAAGCTTTCTTT
.	TRBV5-4	TRBJ1-2	.	CASSFNQVTNYGYTF	TGTGCCAGCAGCTTTAATCAGGTTACTAACTATGGCTACACCTTC
.	TRBV6-1	TRBJ2-1	.	CASSEGPMDTGFF	TGTGCCAGCAGTGAAGGGCCCATGGACACGGGGTTCTTC
.	TRBV28	TRBJ1-1	.	CASSLSRQAAFF	TGTGCCAGCAGTTTATCGCGCCAGGCAGCTTTCTTT
TRBD1	TRBV6-5	TRBJ1-1	.	CASSLTGGMGTEAFF	TGTGCCAGCAGTTTGACAGGGGGTATGGGCACTGAAGCTTTCTTT
.	TRBV29-1	TRBJ2-4	.	CSVRLDSKNIQYF	TGCAGCGTTCGCCTGGACAGCAAAAACATTCAGTACTTC
.	TRBV7-9	TRBJ1-2	.	CASSLEDRFYGYTF	TGTGCCAGCAGCCTAGAGGACAGATTCTATGGCTACACCTTC
.	TRBV18	TRBJ1-4	.	CASSPAGRGEKLFF	TGTGCCAGCTCACCAGCCGGCAGGGGTGAAAAACTGTTTTTT
.	TRBV10-1	TRBJ1-1	.	CASITSFEAFF	TGCGCCAGCATCACTAGCTTTGAAGCTTTCTTT
TRBD2	TRBV6-5	TRBJ2-2	.	CASKSAGVAGELFF	TGTGCCAGCAAATCAGCGGGGGTCGCCGGGGAGCTGTTTTTT
TRBD2	TRBV30	TRBJ2-5	.	CAWNSGTSQETQYF	TGTGCCTGGAACTCCGGGACTAGCCAAGAGACCCAGTACTTC
.	TRBV21-1	TRBJ1-1	.	CASSKVRGGRASEAFF	TGTGCCAGCAGCAAAGTACGGGGGGGCCGGGCGTCTGAAGCTTTCTTT
TRBD2	TRBV7-6	TRBJ2-3	.	CASSHGTSGYSTDTQYF	TGTGCCAGCAGCCACGGGACTAGCGGGTATAGCACAGATACGCAGTATTTT